The rows below give T cell receptor beta chains drawn from one sample of a study of blood T cells in healthy people across ages. One entry per CDR3 protein, called by TCRdb with MiXCR from the 5' RACE reads. The sample lists 1.5 million to 2 million distinct CDR3 sequences; about two fifths were seen once. The sequenced material came from blood. These receptor sequences come from a human donor in good health. The CDR3 runs from the conserved cysteine through the conserved F or W. The D gene is left open where the match is weak. The size field is filled for only some rows; it gives once, few, many or a size class.

V: TRBV18; J: TRBJ2-1; size: many; D: TRBD1; CDR3: CASSPGQNNEQFF; DNA: TGCGCCAGCAGCCCGGGACAGAACAATGAGCAGTTCTTC
V: TRBV5-1; J: TRBJ2-1; size: .; D: .; CDR3: CASTRERGDSYEQFF; DNA: TGCGCCAGCACCCGGGAGAGGGGCGACTCCTACGAGCAGTTCTTC
V: TRBV4-1; J: TRBJ1-5; size: .; D: .; CDR3: CASSHADRSNQPQHF; DNA: TGCGCCAGCAGCCATGCGGACAGAAGCAATCAGCCCCAGCATTTT
V: TRBV5-5; J: TRBJ1-2; size: few; D: .; CDR3: CASSLVTAPYGYTF; DNA: TGTGCCAGCAGCTTGGTAACAGCGCCGTATGGCTACACCTTC
V: TRBV20-1; J: TRBJ2-7; size: .; D: TRBD2; CDR3: CSAPGLAGDEQYF; DNA: TGCAGTGCCCCGGGACTAGCGGGGGACGAGCAGTACTTC
V: TRBV20-1; J: TRBJ1-5; size: few; D: .; CDR3: CSAPYSNQPQHF; DNA: TGCAGTGCTCCATATAGCAATCAGCCCCAGCATTTT
V: TRBV27; J: TRBJ1-6; size: few; D: TRBD1; CDR3: CASRLHRGNRGNSPLHF; DNA: TGTGCCAGCAGATTACACAGGGGAAATAGGGGGAATTCACCCCTCCACTTT
V: TRBV7-2; J: TRBJ1-2; size: few; D: .; CDR3: CASSLAVPARGYTF; DNA: TGTGCCAGCAGCCTGGCTGTCCCCGCTAGGGGCTACACCTTC
V: TRBV7-9; J: TRBJ2-7; size: .; D: TRBD2; CDR3: CASSLGLAGSAYEQYF; DNA: TGTGCCAGCAGCCTAGGACTAGCGGGGTCGGCCTACGAGCAGTACTTC
V: TRBV29-1; J: TRBJ2-1; size: .; D: TRBD1; CDR3: CSVDTGAFVYNEQFF; DNA: TGCAGCGTTGATACAGGGGCCTTTGTTTACAATGAGCAGTTCTTC
V: TRBV7-2; J: TRBJ1-6; size: few; D: .; CDR3: CASSYRPNSPLHF; DNA: TGTGCCAGCAGCTACAGACCCAATTCACCCCTCCACTTT
V: TRBV27; J: TRBJ2-3; size: .; D: .; CDR3: CASSHDASFTDTQYF; DNA: TGTGCCAGCAGTCACGACGCTTCATTCACAGATACGCAGTATTTT
V: TRBV6-6; J: TRBJ2-6; size: .; D: TRBD1; CDR3: CASVRGRGANVLTF; DNA: TGTGCCAGCGTTAGGGGGCGTGGGGCCAACGTCCTGACTTTC
V: TRBV15; J: TRBJ2-6; size: many; D: .; CDR3: CATSSLTGANVLTF; DNA: TGTGCCACCAGCAGCCTAACTGGGGCCAACGTCCTGACTTTC
V: TRBV3-1; J: TRBJ1-1; size: .; D: .; CDR3: CASSPLLMDTEAFF; DNA: TGTGCCAGCAGCCCTCTGTTAATGGACACTGAAGCTTTCTTT
V: TRBV20-1; J: TRBJ1-5; size: few; D: .; CDR3: CSARRGYQPQHF; DNA: TGCAGTGCTAGAAGGGGTTATCAGCCCCAGCATTTT
V: TRBV7-2; J: TRBJ2-7; size: .; D: .; CDR3: CASSLGGSLNEQYF; DNA: TGTGCCAGCAGCTTAGGGGGTAGCTTGAACGAGCAGTACTTC
V: TRBV29-1; J: TRBJ2-2; size: once; D: .; CDR3: CSVEDIGRSTGELFF; DNA: TGCAGCGTTGAAGATATAGGGCGGAGCACCGGGGAGCTGTTTTTT
V: TRBV5-5; J: TRBJ1-5; size: few; D: TRBD1; CDR3: CASSSLPGQGQPQHF; DNA: TGTGCCAGCAGCTCCTTACCGGGACAGGGACAGCCCCAGCATTTT
V: TRBV7-6; J: TRBJ1-4; size: .; D: .; CDR3: CASSLGGSDEKLFF; DNA: TGTGCCAGCAGCTTAGGGGGGTCAGATGAAAAACTGTTTTTT
V: TRBV18; J: TRBJ1-3; size: .; D: .; CDR3: CASSPRQGFNSGNTIYF; DNA: TGTGCCAGCTCACCACGTCAAGGATTTAACTCTGGAAACACCATATATTTT
V: TRBV10-3; J: TRBJ2-3; size: few; D: .; CDR3: CAISESTSNTQYF; DNA: TGTGCCATCAGTGAGTCCACATCCAATACGCAGTATTTT
V: TRBV20-1; J: TRBJ2-1; size: .; D: .; CDR3: CSARLATGSYNEQFF; DNA: TGCAGTGCTAGATTGGCCACCGGATCGTACAATGAGCAGTTCTTC
V: TRBV29-1; J: TRBJ2-5; size: .; D: .; CDR3: CSVLSGDETQYF; DNA: TGCAGCGTTTTGTCTGGGGATGAGACCCAGTACTTC
V: TRBV7-2; J: TRBJ2-7; size: few; D: .; CDR3: CASSSTADNYGEQYF; DNA: TGTGCCAGCAGCTCCACGGCAGATAACTACGGCGAGCAGTACTTC
V: TRBV9; J: TRBJ2-4; size: .; D: TRBD2; CDR3: CASSSSGNPMNIQYF; DNA: TGTGCCAGCAGCTCTAGCGGGAACCCTATGAACATTCAGTACTTC
V: TRBV20-1; J: TRBJ2-7; size: .; D: .; CDR3: CSAFAASSYEQYF; DNA: TGCAGTGCTTTTGCCGCCTCTTCCTACGAGCAGTACTTC
V: TRBV29-1; J: TRBJ1-1; size: few; D: .; CDR3: CSGDSLGSTEAFF; DNA: TGCAGCGGTGACAGTTTGGGTTCCACTGAAGCTTTCTTT
V: TRBV27; J: TRBJ2-3; size: .; D: TRBD2; CDR3: CASSFSRGGADTQYF; DNA: TGTGCCAGCAGTTTCAGTCGGGGGGGTGCAGATACGCAGTATTTT
V: TRBV4-1; J: TRBJ1-1; size: .; D: .; CDR3: CASSQVLSDGTEAFF; DNA: TGCGCCAGCAGCCAGGTTCTCAGTGACGGGACTGAAGCTTTCTTT
V: TRBV4-3; J: TRBJ1-5; size: .; D: .; CDR3: CASSQDFPGVGNQPLHF; DNA: TGCGCCAGCAGCCAAGATTTTCCAGGGGTAGGCAATCAGCCCCTGCATTTT
V: TRBV29-1; J: TRBJ1-2; size: few; D: TRBD1; CDR3: CSVHSGGRNGYTF; DNA: TGCAGCGTTCACTCAGGGGGCAGGAACGGCTACACCTTC
V: TRBV29-1; J: TRBJ1-1; size: .; D: .; CDR3: CSVTANGGNTEAFF; DNA: TGCAGCGTTACTGCCAATGGGGGGAACACTGAAGCTTTCTTT
V: TRBV2; J: TRBJ1-1; size: few; D: .; CDR3: CASSEAPDGEAFF; DNA: TGTGCCAGCAGTGAGGCCCCCGACGGTGAAGCTTTCTTT
V: TRBV29-1; J: TRBJ1-1; size: .; D: .; CDR3: CSVEATNTEAFF; DNA: TGCAGCGTTGAGGCGACGAACACTGAAGCTTTCTTT
V: TRBV12-3/TRBV12-4; J: TRBJ2-3; size: .; D: .; CDR3: CASSLLTTDAQYF; DNA: TGTGCCAGCAGTTTACTAACCACAGATGCGCAGTATTTT
V: TRBV7-8; J: TRBJ1-2; size: .; D: TRBD1; CDR3: CASSMGQGADYGYTF; DNA: TGTGCCAGCAGTATGGGACAGGGGGCTGACTATGGCTACACCTTC
V: TRBV4-3; J: TRBJ2-3; size: few; D: TRBD2; CDR3: CASSQDRGGGTDTQYF; DNA: TGCGCCAGCAGCCAAGATCGGGGGGGCGGTACAGATACGCAGTATTTT
V: TRBV7-2; J: TRBJ2-7; size: .; D: TRBD1; CDR3: CASSFLGQARYEQYF; DNA: TGTGCCAGCAGCTTTCTGGGACAGGCCCGCTACGAGCAGTACTTC
V: TRBV6-1; J: TRBJ1-5; size: few; D: TRBD1; CDR3: CASRFGSGGGRSSNQPQHF; DNA: TGTGCCAGCAGATTTGGCTCAGGGGGCGGAAGGTCTAGCAATCAGCCCCAGCATTTT
V: TRBV4-1; J: TRBJ2-1; size: few; D: .; CDR3: CASSPLGGRDEQFF; DNA: TGCGCCAGCAGCCCCCTGGGAGGAAGGGATGAGCAGTTCTTC
V: TRBV6-5; J: TRBJ1-4; size: .; D: TRBD1; CDR3: CASSGQLATNEKLFF; DNA: TGTGCCAGCTCGGGACAGCTTGCAACTAATGAAAAACTGTTTTTT
V: TRBV12-3/TRBV12-4; J: TRBJ1-3; size: .; D: .; CDR3: CASRSAGSGNTIYF; DNA: TGTGCCAGCAGGTCTGCGGGGTCTGGAAACACCATATATTTT
V: TRBV29-1; J: TRBJ2-5; size: many; D: .; CDR3: CSVGTEETQYF; DNA: TGCAGCGTTGGGACAGAAGAGACCCAGTACTTC
V: TRBV15; J: TRBJ1-4; size: .; D: .; CDR3: CATSREGGTNEKLFF; DNA: TGTGCCACCAGCAGAGAGGGGGGAACTAATGAAAAACTGTTTTTT
V: TRBV20-1; J: TRBJ2-5; size: .; D: .; CDR3: CSASKDGSMETQYF; DNA: TGCAGCGCTAGTAAAGACGGTTCCATGGAGACCCAGTACTTC
V: TRBV29-1; J: TRBJ2-1; size: few; D: .; CDR3: CSAREDRDNEQFF; DNA: TGCAGCGCGCGGGAAGACAGGGACAATGAGCAGTTCTTC
V: TRBV19; J: TRBJ1-2; size: .; D: .; CDR3: CASSIRTDYGYTF; DNA: TGTGCCAGTAGTATACGGACCGACTATGGCTACACCTTC